This T cell receptor beta chain was recorded in a study of human T cells and chemical hapten exposure. Study results and limitations: No alteration of TCRs above 1 in 1000 frequency was seen with DPC sensitization.

There are 15 residues in the CDR3. Germline lookup yields CDR1 SEHNR and CDR2 FQNEAQ (reference sequence). Trimming shortened V by 5 bases and J by 2 bases, and 14 bases separated the two germline ends. Stated time point: patch test 3, about 24 weeks after DPC sensitization. Treatment given: therapeutic diphenylcyclopropenone sensitization with weekly scalp DPC. Samples of blood were obtained prior to the application of each patch test. About this clonotype: What it binds is not known.

Unique molecular identifiers were affixed to discrete cDNA molecules within the library. Methods used by the authors: Sample TCR totals centred on a median of around 96,000, ranging about 20,000 to 690,600. TCRdb processed the RACE reads anew with MiXCR; each CDR3 protein has one entry. Here the V and J calls rest on TCRdb's processing, not on the authors' analysis. The sample holds approximately 97,000 distinct CDR3 sequences; 25% to 35% are singletons and the top ten take over 9%. The sequencing here drew on whole blood, taken in connection with sensitization to the hapten diphenylcyclopropenone (DPC). The source is a man between 40 and 49 years old with alopecia areata. Some clones in this sample may be carry-over from other donors' samples. The chain employs TRBV7-9 and TRBJ2-3; the D gene is possibly TRBD1 (6 bases). The CDR3 coding sequence is TGTGCCAGCAGCCTCGTAGGGGGAGCCACAGATACGCAGTATTTT. Translated, it gives CASSLVGGATDTQYF.